A selection of T cell receptor beta chains follows, all from one sample in a study of T-cell reconstitution after alpha-beta-depleted transplantation in children. TCRdb re-analysed the PCR reads in MiXCR, keeping a single row per CDR3 protein. Of more than 200,000 distinct CDR3 sequences detected, about 23% appear once; the ten largest clones hold over 2.5%. Sequencing was performed on PBMCs, taken before TCRalphabeta/CD19-depleted stem cell transplant. The receptors derive from a girl aged 2 to 9 with Fanconi anemia, due to receive a stem cell transplant. Both conserved end residues are part of each CDR3. A D gene is named only where the DNA matches it firmly. The size entry is marked missing in some rows and otherwise reads once, few, many or a size class.

V gene	clone size	D gene	J gene	CDR3 protein	CDR3 DNA
TRBV12-5	few	NA	TRBJ2-5	CASGFGPLGQETQYF	TGTGCTAGTGGTTTTGGACCGTTGGGCCAAGAGACCCAGTACTTC
TRBV7-3	few	NA	TRBJ1-1	CASSPTPLSNTEAFF	TGTGCCAGCAGCCCGACACCCCTTTCGAACACTGAAGCTTTCTTT
TRBV7-6	many	TRBD2	TRBJ2-2	CASSLLAGVNTGELFF	TGTGCCAGCAGCCTACTAGCGGGAGTGAACACCGGGGAGCTGTTTTTT
TRBV12-3/TRBV12-4	many	NA	TRBJ2-5	CASSLGGRQETQYF	TGTGCCAGCAGTTTAGGGGGACGCCAAGAGACCCAGTACTTC
TRBV6-1	NA	NA	TRBJ2-7	CASSEWGEVEQYF	TGTGCCAGCAGTGAATGGGGAGAGGTCGAGCAGTACTTC
TRBV9	few	TRBD2	TRBJ2-1	CASSVESGGGALSPGHEQFF	TGTGCCAGCAGCGTAGAGTCGGGCGGGGGGGCCCTCTCCCCGGGTCATGAGCAGTTCTTC
TRBV6-5	NA	NA	TRBJ2-1	CASSYSKGSNEQFF	TGTGCCAGCAGTTACTCGAAAGGTAGTAATGAGCAGTTCTTC
TRBV7-2	NA	NA	TRBJ2-1	CASTPLTSVNEQFF	TGTGCCAGCACCCCCCTCACATCCGTGAATGAGCAGTTCTTC
TRBV12-3/TRBV12-4	NA	TRBD1	TRBJ2-1	CASSRDRDDEQFF	TGTGCCAGCAGCCGGGACAGGGACGATGAGCAGTTCTTC
TRBV6-4	few	TRBD1	TRBJ1-2	CASRLGQSLSSGYTF	TGTGCCAGCAGGTTGGGACAGAGCCTCTCTAGTGGCTACACCTTC
TRBV20-1	many	TRBD2	TRBJ2-2	CSARLRLAGLTGELFF	TGCAGTGCTAGACTAAGACTAGCGGGGTTGACCGGGGAGCTGTTTTTT
TRBV11-2	many	TRBD2	TRBJ2-5	CASSLTLAGGNQETQYF	TGTGCCAGCAGCTTAACACTAGCGGGAGGGAACCAAGAGACCCAGTACTTC
TRBV4-1	many	TRBD1	TRBJ2-5	CASSPTGQQETQYF	TGCGCCAGCAGCCCCACGGGACAGCAAGAGACCCAGTACTTC
TRBV29-1	many	TRBD1	TRBJ1-5	CSVVTGASWQPQHF	TGCAGCGTAGTCACAGGGGCTTCGTGGCAGCCCCAGCATTTT
TRBV5-1	NA	TRBD2	TRBJ2-2	CASSSLRLADTGELFF	TGCGCCAGCAGCTCCCTTCGACTAGCGGACACCGGGGAGCTGTTTTTT
TRBV27	few	NA	TRBJ2-7	CASSLFSGTSYEQYF	TGTGCCAGCAGTTTATTCTCCGGGACCTCCTACGAGCAGTACTTC
TRBV20-1	NA	NA	TRBJ2-3	CSAAGVTDTQYF	TGCAGTGCCGCCGGGGTCACGGATACGCAGTATTTT
TRBV3-1	many	NA	TRBJ2-3	CASSQRGTDTQYF	TGTGCCAGCAGCCAGCGAGGCACAGATACGCAGTATTTT
TRBV29-1	many	TRBD1	TRBJ1-1	CSGVDQGGTEAFF	TGCAGCGGTGTTGATCAGGGGGGCACTGAAGCTTTCTTT
TRBV29-1	many	NA	TRBJ2-5	CSVETHQETQYF	TGCAGCGTTGAGACGCACCAAGAGACCCAGTACTTC
TRBV20-1	many	TRBD2	TRBJ2-7	CSASPRTSGDYEQYF	TGCAGTGCTAGCCCCCGGACTAGCGGAGACTACGAGCAGTACTTC
TRBV5-1	few	TRBD2	TRBJ2-1	CASSLGLAGDGQFF	TGCGCCAGCAGTCTGGGACTAGCGGGAGATGGGCAGTTCTTC
TRBV20-1	many	TRBD2	TRBJ2-1	CSAREPPGLGGVF	TGCAGTGCTAGAGAGCCCCCGGGACTAGGGGGGGTCTTC
TRBV5-1	NA	TRBD1	TRBJ1-1	CASSFGDRRQPGFF	TGCGCCAGCAGCTTTGGGGACAGGAGACAACCAGGTTTCTTT
TRBV6-1	NA	TRBD1	TRBJ2-5	CASIDERTGSQETQYF	TGTGCCAGCATTGACGAACGGACAGGGTCCCAAGAGACCCAGTACTTC
TRBV2	many	NA	TRBJ2-3	CASREAGGDTQYF	TGTGCCAGCAGGGAGGCTGGAGGAGATACGCAGTATTTT
TRBV7-2	few	TRBD1	TRBJ2-7	CASSLRTGYSYEQYF	TGTGCCAGCAGCCTAAGGACAGGTTACTCCTACGAGCAGTACTTC
TRBV5-1	many	NA	TRBJ2-5	CASSWGRGGETQYF	TGCGCCAGCAGCTGGGGAAGGGGCGGAGAGACCCAGTACTTC
TRBV18	NA	TRBD2	TRBJ2-1	CASSPPSPGGNEQFF	TGTGCCAGCTCACCACCATCTCCGGGAGGGAATGAGCAGTTCTTC
TRBV12-3/TRBV12-4	many	TRBD2	TRBJ2-7	CASSSYPPTSGGAYEQYF	TGTGCCAGCAGTTCATATCCCCCCACTAGCGGGGGGGCCTACGAGCAGTACTTC
TRBV20-1	many	TRBD2	TRBJ2-5	CSARGPESAGAGETQYF	TGCAGTGCTAGAGGACCCGAGAGTGCGGGAGCTGGGGAGACCCAGTACTTC
TRBV5-1	few	TRBD2	TRBJ2-1	CASSVSGRWIDEQFF	TGCGCCAGCAGCGTTAGCGGGAGGTGGATAGATGAGCAGTTCTTC
TRBV5-1	few	NA	TRBJ2-7	CASSLGTEPYEQYF	TGCGCCAGCAGCTTGGGGACGGAGCCCTACGAGCAGTACTTC
TRBV29-1	many	NA	TRBJ1-1	CNKSEGPEAFF	TGCAACAAGAGCGAAGGCCCTGAAGCTTTCTTT
TRBV29-1	few	NA	TRBJ2-1	CSVESLEAGSYNEQFF	TGCAGCGTTGAATCCCTAGAGGCGGGCTCCTACAATGAGCAGTTCTTC
TRBV29-1	many	NA	TRBJ2-5	CSVGRDGGQETQYF	TGCAGCGTTGGCCGGGACGGCGGCCAAGAGACCCAGTACTTC
TRBV28	many	NA	TRBJ2-3	CASSYLRDTQYF	TGTGCCAGCAGCTACCTAAGGGATACGCAGTATTTT